This is a list of T cell receptor beta chains from one sample in a study of blood T cell repertoires in COVID-19. Profiling relied on immunoSEQ multiplex PCR, and the TCRdb table lists in-frame clones only, not all of them. Among about 160,000 clones listed, approximately 83% were seen once. Sequenced material: peripheral blood. Receptors originate from a woman older than 75 with active or convalescent COVID-19. Each CDR3 is given with its conserved first and last residue. A D gene is named only where the DNA matches it firmly. Some rows have no size entry. The others give once, few or many, or a class for an expanded clone.

CASSQDRRQGSLGEQFF	TGCGCCAGCAGCCAAGATCGTAGACAGGGGAGTTTGGGTGAGCAGTTCTTC	.	17	TRBV4-3	TRBJ2-1	TRBD1
CASSLGTSIYNEQFF	TGTGCCAGCAGCCTAGGGACTAGCATCTACAATGAGCAGTTCTTC	.	15	TRBV6-5	TRBJ2-1	TRBD2
CASSPHGRVGSQGSGYTF	TGTGCCAGCAGCCCCCACGGCAGGGTAGGGTCCCAGGGGAGCGGCTACACCTTC	.	18	TRBV3-1/TRBV3-2	TRBJ1-2	.
CASSQDPVTNEKLFF	TGCGCCAGCAGCCAAGACCCGGTGACTAATGAAAAACTGTTTTTT	.	15	TRBV4-3	TRBJ1-4	.
CASSLKESFSRSYEQYF	TGTGCCAGCAGCTTAAAGGAGTCGTTCTCCCGCTCCTACGAGCAGTACTTC	.	17	TRBV7-3	TRBJ2-7	.
CASSLAGTSPYEQYF	TGTGCCAGCAGCTTGGCCGGGACTAGCCCCTACGAGCAGTACTTC	.	15	TRBV5-5	TRBJ2-7	TRBD2
CASSFTLAGGPEETQYF	TGTGCCAGCAGCTTCACCCTAGCGGGGGGGCCCGAGGAGACCCAGTACTTC	.	17	TRBV11-2	TRBJ2-5	TRBD2
CASGLGDRGTGNTIYF	TGTGCTAGTGGTTTGGGAGACAGGGGAACCGGAAACACCATATATTTT	.	16	TRBV12-5	TRBJ1-3	TRBD1
CAIRETGDGNQPQHF	TGTGCCATCAGGGAAACAGGGGACGGCAATCAGCCCCAGCATTTT	.	15	TRBV10-3	TRBJ1-5	TRBD1
CASSPGPYGYTF	TGTGCCAGCAGCCCCGGTCCGTATGGCTACACCTTC	.	12	TRBV12-3/TRBV12-4	TRBJ1-2	.
CASSPGQSQPQHF	TGTGCCAGCAGCCCCGGACAGTCGCAGCCCCAGCATTTT	.	13	TRBV2	TRBJ1-5	.
CALEGRANEKLFF	TGTGCCTTAGAGGGGAGGGCTAATGAAAAACTGTTTTTT	.	13	TRBV30	TRBJ1-4	.
CASSLDLVVSGVETQYF	TGTGCCAGCAGCTTAGACCTAGTCGTGTCAGGGGTAGAGACCCAGTACTTC	.	17	TRBV7-8	TRBJ2-5	.
CASISLGRGYTF	TGTGCCAGCATTAGCCTGGGGCGTGGCTACACCTTC	.	12	TRBV28	TRBJ1-2	.
CASSENGNTEAFF	TGTGCCAGCAGTGAAAACGGGAACACTGAAGCTTTCTTT	once	13	TRBV6-1	TRBJ1-1	.
CASSRGGQGYEQYF	TGTGCCAGCAGTAGGGGGGGGCAAGGCTACGAGCAGTACTTC	.	14	TRBV25-1	TRBJ2-7	.
CASSYSFGPYGYTF	TGTGCCAGCAGTTACTCGTTTGGCCCCTATGGCTACACCTTC	.	14	TRBV6-5	TRBJ1-2	.
CASSSGFLNTEAFF	TGTGCCAGCAGCTCAGGATTCCTCAACACTGAAGCTTTCTTT	.	14	TRBV7-9	TRBJ1-1	.
CASSFSGGSTDTQYF	TGTGCCAGCAGTTTTAGCGGGGGAAGCACAGATACGCAGTATTTT	.	15	TRBV14	TRBJ2-3	TRBD2
CASSIQEGLGNQPQHF	TGTGCCAGTAGTATCCAGGAGGGACTGGGCAATCAGCCCCAGCATTTT	few	16	TRBV19	TRBJ1-5	.
CASSSTSGFTDTQYF	TGTGCCAGCAGCTCGACTAGCGGGTTCACAGATACGCAGTATTTT	.	15	TRBV5-4	TRBJ2-3	TRBD2
CASSLDWQQETQYF	TGTGCCAGCAGCTTAGATTGGCAACAAGAGACCCAGTACTTC	.	14	TRBV11-2	TRBJ2-5	.
CASSFLTQGSKTQYF	TGTGCCAGCAGCTTTCTCACACAGGGGAGCAAGACCCAGTACTTC	.	15	TRBV5-5	TRBJ2-5	TRBD1
CAWSTGQAFGGYTF	TGTGCCTGGAGTACCGGACAGGCTTTCGGTGGCTACACCTTC	.	14	TRBV30	TRBJ1-2	TRBD1
CASSILIAANTYEQYF	TGTGCCAGTAGTATCCTTATCGCAGCGAACACCTACGAGCAGTACTTC	.	16	TRBV19	TRBJ2-7	.
CAWSQGGGQPQHF	TGTGCCTGGAGTCAAGGGGGCGGTCAGCCCCAGCATTTT	.	13	TRBV30	TRBJ1-5	TRBD1
CASSVEAGGNSPLHF	TGTGCCAGCAGCGTAGAGGCAGGGGGTAATTCACCCCTCCACTTT	once	15	TRBV9	TRBJ1-6	TRBD1
CASLQGGEYEQYF	TGTGCCAGCCTCCAGGGTGGAGAGTACGAGCAGTACTTC	once	13	TRBV6-5	TRBJ2-7	.
CASSLKGSRDRETEAFF	TGCGCCAGCAGCCTCAAAGGCTCCCGGGACAGGGAAACTGAAGCTTTCTTT	.	17	TRBV4-3	TRBJ1-1	TRBD1
CASSPGGGREQFF	TGCGCCAGCAGCCCGGGGGGCGGAAGAGAGCAGTTCTTC	once	13	TRBV10-1	TRBJ2-1	.
CASSQGTVTEAFF	TGTGCCAGCAGCCAGGGGACAGTTACTGAAGCTTTCTTT	.	13	TRBV14	TRBJ1-1	TRBD1
CASSLLRGNTEAFF	TGTGCCAGCAGCTTGTTAAGGGGAAACACTGAAGCTTTCTTT	.	14	TRBV13	TRBJ1-1	.
CASSPGLAGGPEQFF	TGTGCCAGCAGCCCTGGACTAGCGGGGGGGCCTGAGCAGTTCTTC	.	15	TRBV7-2	TRBJ2-1	TRBD2
CAISESGQNTEAFF	TGTGCCATCAGTGAGTCCGGACAGAACACTGAAGCTTTCTTT	.	14	TRBV10-3	TRBJ1-1	.
CASSPGTGLTDTQYF	TGTGCCAGCAGCCCCGGGACAGGGCTCACAGATACGCAGTATTTT	.	15	TRBV5-4	TRBJ2-3	TRBD1
CASRRQETQYF	TGTGCCAGCAGGCGACAAGAGACCCAGTACTTC	.	11	TRBV7-9	TRBJ2-5	.
CASSIGDRDTSPLHF	TGTGCCAGCAGCATCGGGGACAGGGATACGTCACCCCTCCACTTT	.	15	TRBV5-5	TRBJ1-6	TRBD1
CASSWRGLGEQYF	TGTGCCAGCTCGTGGCGGGGTTTGGGCGAGCAGTACTTC	.	13	TRBV18	TRBJ2-7	.
CASSSTRDRGLEQYF	TGTGCCAGCAGCTCGACCCGGGACAGGGGGCTCGAGCAGTACTTC	.	15	TRBV7-9	TRBJ2-7	TRBD1
CASSLISPTSGEYNEQFF	TGTGCCAGCAGCTTAATTAGCCCAACTAGCGGGGAGTACAATGAGCAGTTCTTC	.	18	TRBV7-3	TRBJ2-1	TRBD2